Described below is a single TCR beta chain sequence and its context. The target antigen is unknown. The CDR3 has 15 amino acids. V lost 2 bases and J lost 9; bases outside the gene matches: 8. Germline CDR1 is MDHEN and CDR2 is SYDVKM. The sort gate was single viable CD3+CD4+CD8-CD45RO+ cells for memory CD4+ T cells. This sample stems from a study of memory CD4+ T cells and cytomegalovirus serostatus. At the level of the study: Healthy Belgian adult donors included roughly ten CMV-positive and about two dozen CMV-negative people.

Per the authors' pipeline: Out-of-frame sequences were removed, leaving around 2.2 million distinct TCRbeta sequences. Measured with immunoSEQ multiplex PCR; TCRdb has only the in-frame clones, and not every one. The V and J calls and the clone size are those of that table, but D and trimming were determined from the DNA. The sample contains tens of thousands of clones, 76% of which appear only once. Study-wide results and limits: Suggested: most of the CMV-linked TCR signature lies in CD4+ memory cells.

Input material: memory CD4+ T cells from blood. This receptor was identified in an adult in good health and CMV-seronegative. V is TRBV28 and J is TRBJ2-1; 9 bases agree with TRBD1. The CDR3 protein is CASSLPGQGLAEQFF. The CDR3 DNA sequence: TGTGCCAGCAGTTTACCGGGACAGGGCCTCGCTGAGCAGTTCTTC.